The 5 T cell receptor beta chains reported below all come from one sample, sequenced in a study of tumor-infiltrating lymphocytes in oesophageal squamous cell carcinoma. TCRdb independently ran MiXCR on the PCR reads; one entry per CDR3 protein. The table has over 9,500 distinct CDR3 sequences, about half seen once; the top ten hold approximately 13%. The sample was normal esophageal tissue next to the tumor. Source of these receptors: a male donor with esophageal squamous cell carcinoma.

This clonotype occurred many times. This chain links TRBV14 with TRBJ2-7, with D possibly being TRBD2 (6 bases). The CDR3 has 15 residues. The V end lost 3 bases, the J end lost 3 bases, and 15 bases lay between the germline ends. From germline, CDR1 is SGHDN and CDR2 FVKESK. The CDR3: CASSHGTSTYYEQYF. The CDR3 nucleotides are TGTGCCAGCAGCCATGGGACTTCTACCTACTACGAGCAGTACTTC.

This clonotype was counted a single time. CDR3 amino acids: CASSLTGTITDTQYF. CDR3 DNA: TGTGCCAGCAGCTTAACCGGGACTATCACAGATACGCAGTATTTT. The V and J genes are TRBV7-3 and TRBJ2-3; 7 nucleotides line up with TRBD2. CDR3 length: 15 amino acids. Germline values: CDR1 SGHTA, CDR2 FQGTGA. V shed 0 bases and J 2 bases; nucleotides not matched to a gene: 2.

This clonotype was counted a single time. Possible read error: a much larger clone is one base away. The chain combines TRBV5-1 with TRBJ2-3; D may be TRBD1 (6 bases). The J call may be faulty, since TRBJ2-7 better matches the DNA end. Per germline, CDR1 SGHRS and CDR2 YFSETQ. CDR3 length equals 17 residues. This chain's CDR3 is CASSLNDRSRTYNEQYF. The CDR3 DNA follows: TGCGCCAGCAGCTTGAACGACAGGTCGAGGACCTACAATGAGCAGTACTTC.

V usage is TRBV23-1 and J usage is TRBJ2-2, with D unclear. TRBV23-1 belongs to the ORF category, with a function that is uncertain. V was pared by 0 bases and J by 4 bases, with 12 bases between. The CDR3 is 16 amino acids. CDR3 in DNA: TGCGCCAGCAGTCAATCCTCGGGTGGGGTCACCGGGGAGCTGTTTTTT. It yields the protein CASSQSSGGVTGELFF.

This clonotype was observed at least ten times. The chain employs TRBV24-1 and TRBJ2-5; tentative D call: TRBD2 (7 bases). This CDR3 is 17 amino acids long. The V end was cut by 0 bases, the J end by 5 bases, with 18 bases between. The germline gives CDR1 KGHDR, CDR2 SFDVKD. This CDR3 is CATSDLDSWGGWETQYF. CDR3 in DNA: TGTGCCACCAGTGATTTGGATTCGTGGGGGGGCTGGGAGACCCAGTACTTC.